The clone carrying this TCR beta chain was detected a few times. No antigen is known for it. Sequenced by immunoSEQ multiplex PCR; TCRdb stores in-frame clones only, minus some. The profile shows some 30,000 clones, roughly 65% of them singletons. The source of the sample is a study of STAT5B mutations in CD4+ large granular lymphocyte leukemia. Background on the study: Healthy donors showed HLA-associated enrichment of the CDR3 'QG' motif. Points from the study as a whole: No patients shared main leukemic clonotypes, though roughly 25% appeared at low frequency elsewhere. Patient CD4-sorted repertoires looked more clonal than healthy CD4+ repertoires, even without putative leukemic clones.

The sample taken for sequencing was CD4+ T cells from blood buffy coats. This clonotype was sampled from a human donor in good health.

The CDR3 region has the DNA TGTGCCAGCAGTTACTACAGGGAAGCTTTCTTT. Protein: CASSYYREAFF. The genes are TRBV6-5 and TRBJ1-1, with D possibly being TRBD1 (5 bases). The V end was cut by 1 base, the J end by 8 bases, with 5 bases between. This CDR3 spans 11 amino acids. Per germline, CDR1 MNHEY and CDR2 SVGAGI.